This TCR beta chain was profiled in a study of T cell responses to AZD1222 COVID-19 vaccine. General study results and limits: Elevations in Spike-specific TCR breadth and depth followed administration of two AZD1222 doses.

As for this clone: Antigen unknown.

Germline CDR1 MGHRA, CDR2 YSYEKL. The junction had 6 bases not matched to a gene; V was cut back by 3 bases and J by 2 bases. This CDR3 spans 16 amino acids. TCRdb keeps only in-frame clones here, not all; method: immunoSEQ multiplex PCR. Of roughly 150,000 clones listed, approximately 84% were seen once; the top ten hold about 4%. The genes are TRBV4-1 and TRBJ2-1; the match to TRBD1 covers 8 bases. The sequencing used peripheral blood, collected on day 0 of AZD1222 vaccination. This TCR derives from an adult in good health. CDR3 nucleotide sequence: TGCGCCAGCAGCCATGGACAGGGCATTACCTACAATGAGCAGTTCTTC. Protein sequence: CASSHGQGITYNEQFF.